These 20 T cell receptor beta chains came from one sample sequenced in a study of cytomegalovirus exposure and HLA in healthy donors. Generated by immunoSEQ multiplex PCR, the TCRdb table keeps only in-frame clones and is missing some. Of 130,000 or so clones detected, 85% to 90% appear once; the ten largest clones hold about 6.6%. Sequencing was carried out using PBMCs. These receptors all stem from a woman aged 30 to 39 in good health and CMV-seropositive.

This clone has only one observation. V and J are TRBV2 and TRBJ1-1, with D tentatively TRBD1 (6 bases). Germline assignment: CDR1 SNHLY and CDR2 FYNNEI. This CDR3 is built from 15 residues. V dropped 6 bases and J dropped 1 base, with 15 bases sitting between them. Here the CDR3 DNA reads TGTGCCAGCAGCTTTCAGGGACACGCGAACACTGAAGCTTTCTTT. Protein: CASSFQGHANTEAFF.

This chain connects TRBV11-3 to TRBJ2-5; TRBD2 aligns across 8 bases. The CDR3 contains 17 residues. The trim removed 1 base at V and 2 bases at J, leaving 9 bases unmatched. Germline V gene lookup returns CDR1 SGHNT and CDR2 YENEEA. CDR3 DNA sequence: TGTGCCAGCAGCTTAGGGCGGCGGGAGGATCCACAAGAGACCCAGTACTTC. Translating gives CASSLGRREDPQETQYF.

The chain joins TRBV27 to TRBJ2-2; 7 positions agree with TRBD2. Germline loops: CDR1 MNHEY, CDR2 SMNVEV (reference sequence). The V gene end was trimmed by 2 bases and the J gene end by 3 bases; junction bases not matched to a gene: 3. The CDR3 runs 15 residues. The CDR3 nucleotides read TGTGCCAGCAGTTTAAGCCTAGCGGACACCGGGGAGCTGTTTTTT. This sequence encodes CASSLSLADTGELFF.

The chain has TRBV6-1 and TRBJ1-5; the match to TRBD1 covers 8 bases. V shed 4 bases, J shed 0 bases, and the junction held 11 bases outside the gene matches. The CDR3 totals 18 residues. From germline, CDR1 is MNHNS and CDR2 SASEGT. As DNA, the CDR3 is TGTGCCAGCAGTGTCGCGACAGGGGCCAGATATAGCAATCAGCCCCAGCATTTT. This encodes CASSVATGARYSNQPQHF.

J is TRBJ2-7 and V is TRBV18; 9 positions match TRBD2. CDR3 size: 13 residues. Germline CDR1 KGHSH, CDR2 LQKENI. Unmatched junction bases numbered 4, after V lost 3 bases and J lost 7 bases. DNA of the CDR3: TGTGCCAGCTCACCGGGGGGACTAGCAGAGCAGTACTTC. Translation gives CASSPGGLAEQYF.

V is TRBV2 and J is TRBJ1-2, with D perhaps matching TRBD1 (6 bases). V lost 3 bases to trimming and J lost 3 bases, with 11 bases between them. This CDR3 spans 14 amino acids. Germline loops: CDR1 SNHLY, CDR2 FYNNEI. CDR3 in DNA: TGTGCCAGCAGTGATGAGAAGGGGGACTATGGCTACACCTTC. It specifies CASSDEKGDYGYTF.

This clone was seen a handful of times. The CDR3: CASSEEAAGGRKTQYF. CDR3 bases: TGTGCCAGCAGTGAAGAGGCAGCAGGGGGCCGTAAGACCCAGTACTTC. This chain connects TRBV2 to TRBJ2-5; 8 nucleotides line up with TRBD1. From germline, CDR1 is SNHLY and CDR2 FYNNEI. The V and J ends lost 1 base and 6 bases, in that order; junction bases with no gene match: 10. CDR3 length: 16 residues. Supplemented by reference TRBV2 and TRBJ2-5, the full variable domain reads EPEVTQTPSHQVTQMGQEVILRCVPISNHLYFYWYRQILGQKVEFLVSFYNNEISEKSEIFDDQFSVERPDGSNFTLKIRSTKLEDSAMYFCASSEEAAGGRKTQYFGPGTRLLVL.

CDR3 amino acids: CASSPKALGGYEQYF. The CDR3 DNA sequence: TGTGCCAGCTCACCAAAGGCCTTAGGGGGCTACGAGCAGTACTTC. The chain recombines TRBV18 with TRBJ2-7; a possible D gene is TRBD1 (6 bases). There are 15 residues in the CDR3. CDR1 is KGHSH, CDR2 LQKENI, per germline. The V end lost 2 bases, the J end lost 3 bases, and 14 bases lay between the germline ends.

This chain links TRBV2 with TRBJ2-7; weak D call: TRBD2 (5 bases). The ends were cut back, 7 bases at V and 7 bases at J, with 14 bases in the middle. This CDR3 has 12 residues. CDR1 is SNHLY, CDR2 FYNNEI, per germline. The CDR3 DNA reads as TGTGCCAGCAACGGCCCACAGCGGGAGCAGTACTTC. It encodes CASNGPQREQYF.

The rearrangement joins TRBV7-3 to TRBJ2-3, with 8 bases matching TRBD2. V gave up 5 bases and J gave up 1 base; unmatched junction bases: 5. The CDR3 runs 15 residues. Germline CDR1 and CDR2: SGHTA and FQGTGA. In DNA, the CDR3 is TGTGCCAGCAGCCACGATAGCGGGGGCACAGATACGCAGTATTTT. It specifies CASSHDSGGTDTQYF.

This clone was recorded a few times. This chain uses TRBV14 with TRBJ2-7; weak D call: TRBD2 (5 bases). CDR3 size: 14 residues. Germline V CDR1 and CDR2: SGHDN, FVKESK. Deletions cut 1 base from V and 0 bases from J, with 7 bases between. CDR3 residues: CASSQGGISYEQYF. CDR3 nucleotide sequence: TGTGCCAGCAGCCAAGGAGGGATCTCCTACGAGCAGTACTTC.

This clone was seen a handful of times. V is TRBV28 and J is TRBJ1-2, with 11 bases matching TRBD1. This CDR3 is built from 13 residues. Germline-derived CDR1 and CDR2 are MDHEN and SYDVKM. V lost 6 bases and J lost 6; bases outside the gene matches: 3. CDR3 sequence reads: CASSEGQGDGYTF. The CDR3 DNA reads TGTGCCAGCAGCGAGGGACAGGGGGATGGCTACACCTTC.

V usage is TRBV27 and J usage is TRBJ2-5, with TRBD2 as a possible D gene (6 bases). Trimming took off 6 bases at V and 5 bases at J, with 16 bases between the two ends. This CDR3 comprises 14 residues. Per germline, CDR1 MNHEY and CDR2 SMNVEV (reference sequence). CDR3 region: CASRNSGSGETQYF. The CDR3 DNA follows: TGTGCCAGCAGAAACTCCGGGAGTGGGGAGACCCAGTACTTC.

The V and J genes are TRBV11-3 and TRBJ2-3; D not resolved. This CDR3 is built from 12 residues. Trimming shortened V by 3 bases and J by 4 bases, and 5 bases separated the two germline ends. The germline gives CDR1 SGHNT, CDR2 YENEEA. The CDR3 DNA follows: TGTGCCAGCAGCTTCCTGTCAGATACGCAGTATTTT. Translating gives CASSFLSDTQYF.

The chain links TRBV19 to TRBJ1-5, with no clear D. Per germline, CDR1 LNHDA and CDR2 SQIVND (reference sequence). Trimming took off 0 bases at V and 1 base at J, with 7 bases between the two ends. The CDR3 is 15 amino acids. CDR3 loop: CASSIDLSSNQPQHF. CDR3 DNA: TGTGCCAGTAGTATAGACCTAAGCAGCAATCAGCCCCAGCATTTT. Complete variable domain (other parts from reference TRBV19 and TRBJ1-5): DGGITQSPKYLFRKEGQNVTLSCEQNLNHDAMYWYRQDPGQGLRLIYYSQIVNDFQKGDIAEGYSVSREKKESFPLTVTSAQKNPTAFYLCASSIDLSSNQPQHFGDGTRLSIL.

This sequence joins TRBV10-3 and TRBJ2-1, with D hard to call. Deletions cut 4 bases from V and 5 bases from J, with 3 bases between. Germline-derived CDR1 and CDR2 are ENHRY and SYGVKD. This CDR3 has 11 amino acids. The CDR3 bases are TGTGCCATCAGTGTAAACAATGAGCAGTTCTTC. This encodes CAISVNNEQFF.

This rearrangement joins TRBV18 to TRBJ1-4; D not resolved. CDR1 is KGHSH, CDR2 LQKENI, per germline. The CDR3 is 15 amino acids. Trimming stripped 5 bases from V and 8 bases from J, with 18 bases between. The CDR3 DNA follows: TGTGCCAGCTCATACACCGGGTCGGGAGAGGAAAAACTGTTTTTT. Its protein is CASSYTGSGEEKLFF.

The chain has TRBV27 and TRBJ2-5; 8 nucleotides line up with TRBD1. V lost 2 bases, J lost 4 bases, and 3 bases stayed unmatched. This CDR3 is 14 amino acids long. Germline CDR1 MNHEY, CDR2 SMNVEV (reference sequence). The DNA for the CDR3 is TGTGCCAGCAGTTTAGCAGGGGGCGGAGAGACCCAGTACTTC. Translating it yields CASSLAGGGETQYF.

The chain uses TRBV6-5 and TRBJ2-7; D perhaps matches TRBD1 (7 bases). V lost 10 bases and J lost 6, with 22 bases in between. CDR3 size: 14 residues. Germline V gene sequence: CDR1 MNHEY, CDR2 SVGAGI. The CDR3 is CATQGGPQGSEQYF. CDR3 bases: TGTGCCACCCAGGGGGGACCACAGGGAAGCGAGCAGTACTTC.

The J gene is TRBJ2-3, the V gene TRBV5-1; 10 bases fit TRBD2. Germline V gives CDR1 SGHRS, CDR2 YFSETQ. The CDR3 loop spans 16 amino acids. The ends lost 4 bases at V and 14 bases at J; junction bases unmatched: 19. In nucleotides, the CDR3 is TGCGCCAGCAGCCCTCAATCCAGAATCCTAGCGGGAGTCTGGTATTTT. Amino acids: CASSPQSRILAGVWYF.